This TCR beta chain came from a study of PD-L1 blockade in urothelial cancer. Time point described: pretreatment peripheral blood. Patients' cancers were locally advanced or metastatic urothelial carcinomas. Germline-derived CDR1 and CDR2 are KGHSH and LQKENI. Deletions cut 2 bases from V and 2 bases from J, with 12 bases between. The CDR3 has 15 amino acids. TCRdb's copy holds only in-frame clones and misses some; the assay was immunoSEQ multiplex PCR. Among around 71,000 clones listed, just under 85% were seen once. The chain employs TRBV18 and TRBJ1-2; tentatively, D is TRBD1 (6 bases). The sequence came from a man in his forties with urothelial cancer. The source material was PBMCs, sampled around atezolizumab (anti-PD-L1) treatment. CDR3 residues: CASSPEPDSNYGYTF. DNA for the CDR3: TGTGCCAGCTCACCAGAACCGGACAGCAACTATGGCTACACCTTC.